This T cell receptor (beta chain) was profiled in a study of tumor T cells in aggressive B-cell lymphoma. This clone has a handful of counts. This CDR3 is 16 amino acids long. The trim removed 4 bases at V and 0 bases at J, leaving 5 bases unmatched. Germline loops: CDR1 SGHRS, CDR2 YFSETQ. Clones were read by immunoSEQ multiplex PCR, and TCRdb kept only the in-frame ones, dropping some. The data show about 660 clones, about 90% seen once. The TCR comes from an adult with diffuse large B cell lymphoma. The genes are TRBV5-1 and TRBJ1-1, with TRBD1 matching over 11 bases. Sample: tumor tissue. In DNA, the CDR3 is TGCGCCAGCAGCCTCGGGACAGGGGGAATGAACACTGAAGCTTTCTTT. Residues: CASSLGTGGMNTEAFF.